The rows below give T cell receptor beta chains drawn from one sample of a study of persistence of HIV-infected CD4 T cells. No antigen is known for these receptors. The protocol was immunoSEQ multiplex PCR, while the TCRdb copy is restricted to in-frame clones and leaves out a portion. This sample yields 50,000 to 65,000 clones, of which about four fifths are seen a single time; around 1.7% belongs to the top ten. This sample comprised CD4+ T cells sorted from PBMCs after approximately 19-hour stimulation, obtained from a patient who received antiretroviral therapy. These receptors were collected from an adult man with HIV who was CMV-seropositive. CDR3s include the opening cysteine and the closing phenylalanine or tryptophan. A D gene is named only where the DNA matches it firmly. Only part of the rows carry a size: once, few, many, or a class if the clone is expanded.

clone size	V gene	J gene	D gene	CDR3 DNA	CDR3 protein
-	TRBV27	TRBJ1-1	TRBD1	TGTGCCAGCAGTAAGGACAGGGGGGCACGGAACACTGAAGCTTTCTTT	CASSKDRGARNTEAFF
-	TRBV9	TRBJ1-3	-	TGTGCCAGCAGCGTAGGGAGTACTGGAAACACCATATATTTT	CASSVGSTGNTIYF
-	TRBV9	TRBJ1-1	-	TGTGCCAGCAGCGTAGTCTTATCCCCCACTGAAGCTTTCTTT	CASSVVLSPTEAFF
-	TRBV3-1/TRBV3-2	TRBJ2-5	-	TGTGCCAGCAGCCAAGAAGGGGACCGTCCATGGGAGACCCAGTACTTC	CASSQEGDRPWETQYF
-	TRBV5-1	TRBJ1-6	TRBD1	TGCGCCAGCAGTCGTACCCCTGGACAGGGAAACCCCTCACCCCTCCACTTT	CASSRTPGQGNPSPLHF
-	TRBV29-1	TRBJ1-2	-	TGCAGCACCGTCCGAGAAAGTCAGGGTGGCTACACCTTC	CSTVRESQGGYTF
-	TRBV19	TRBJ1-1	-	TGTGCCAGTAGTAGAGGGGGGAACACTGAAGCTTTCTTT	CASSRGGNTEAFF
few	TRBV7-9	TRBJ2-1	TRBD1	TGTGCCAGCAGCCCAACGGGGGGACAGGGTATGCATGAGCAGTTCTTC	CASSPTGGQGMHEQFF
few	TRBV2	TRBJ1-6	TRBD1	TGTGCCAGCGGATATCCCGGACAGGGAGAAGATTCACCCCTCCACTTT	CASGYPGQGEDSPLHF
-	TRBV7-9	TRBJ2-3	TRBD1	TGTGCCAGCAGCTTAGGGCGATCCGGACAGGGCACAGATACGCAGTATTTT	CASSLGRSGQGTDTQYF
-	TRBV5-4	TRBJ2-5	-	TGTGCCAGCAGCTTGGAACTAGCCTACCAAGAGACCCAGTACTTC	CASSLELAYQETQYF
-	TRBV7-3	TRBJ1-2	TRBD1	TGTGCCAGCAGCCCCGGGGCAGGGGGCTATGGCTACACCTTC	CASSPGAGGYGYTF
-	TRBV5-1	TRBJ2-2	TRBD1	TGCGCCAGCAGCTTAGCCAGGGGGATGATCGGGGAGCTGTTTTTT	CASSLARGMIGELFF
-	TRBV7-9	TRBJ1-5	-	TGTGCCAGCAGCTCCTCGGGAGGCTTCAATCAGCCCCAGCATTTT	CASSSSGGFNQPQHF
-	TRBV5-1	TRBJ1-4	TRBD1	TGCGCCAGCAGCTTGGCCACAGGGGGCGGACTTCGTGGGGAAAAACTGTTTTTT	CASSLATGGGLRGEKLFF
-	TRBV28	TRBJ1-5	TRBD1	TGTGCCAGCAGTTTAGGATTAAAGGGGGCGGTCGATCAGCCCCAGCATTTT	CASSLGLKGAVDQPQHF
-	TRBV6-5	TRBJ1-1	-	TGTGCCAGCAGTCTAACAAGGAAGAACACTGAAGCTTTCTTT	CASSLTRKNTEAFF
-	TRBV18	TRBJ2-6	-	TGTGCCAGCTCGCTCGCCTCTGGGGCCAACGTCCTGACTTTC	CASSLASGANVLTF
-	TRBV6-5	TRBJ1-1	-	TGTGCCAGCAGGCCTCAGGGTACTCGGACTAAAGCTTTCTTT	CASRPQGTRTKAFF
-	TRBV21-1	TRBJ2-7	-	TGTGCCAGCAGCCCTCGGCAGGGCGTCCACGAGCAGTACTTC	CASSPRQGVHEQYF
-	TRBV7-3	TRBJ2-3	TRBD2	TGTGCCAGCAGCCCTACTCCCGGGGGGAGTAAGGATACGCAGTATTTT	CASSPTPGGSKDTQYF
-	TRBV2	TRBJ1-1	-	TGTGCCAGCAGTGCGCTTCCCGGGACCGTCGAAGCTTTCTTT	CASSALPGTVEAFF
few	TRBV5-1	TRBJ2-2	TRBD1	TGCGCCAGCAGCGTGACAGGGGAAGGCGGGGAGCTGTTTTTT	CASSVTGEGGELFF
-	TRBV6-2/TRBV6-3	TRBJ1-5	-	TGTGCCAGCAGTTTCGCCTCAGGGTTTAAACCCCAGCATTTT	CASSFASGFKPQHF
-	TRBV4-1	TRBJ1-1	TRBD1	TGCGCCAGCAGCCAAGGGACCGGGACAGGGGACACTGAAGCTTTCTTT	CASSQGTGTGDTEAFF
once	TRBV19	TRBJ1-5	-	TGTGCCAGCGTGACCAAGGCTAGCAATCAGCCCCAGCATTTT	CASVTKASNQPQHF
-	TRBV2	TRBJ1-4	TRBD1	TGTGCCAGCATTAAGGGACAGAATGAAAAACTGTTTTTT	CASIKGQNEKLFF
-	TRBV5-4	TRBJ2-2	-	TGTGCCAGCCAGGGGGTGGTGGCGGGGGTAAACACCGGGGAGCTGTTTTTT	CASQGVVAGVNTGELFF
-	TRBV6-2/TRBV6-3	TRBJ1-1	TRBD1	TGTGCCAGCAGCAGCGACAGGGCGATCACTGAAGCTTTCTTT	CASSSDRAITEAFF
-	TRBV5-1	TRBJ1-4	TRBD1	TGCGCCAGCAGCTTGGGACAGGGGGCTAATGAAAAACTGTTTTTT	CASSLGQGANEKLFF
-	TRBV20-1	TRBJ2-3	-	TGCAGTGCTAGTCCTCGCACAGATACGCAGTATTTT	CSASPRTDTQYF
-	TRBV19	TRBJ1-5	TRBD1	TGTGCCAGTAGTGTTGGGACAGGGGCTAACCAGCCCCAGCATTTT	CASSVGTGANQPQHF
once	TRBV29-1	TRBJ2-3	-	TGCAGCGCTCGGACAGCTAGCACAGATACGCAGTATTTT	CSARTASTDTQYF
once	TRBV5-1	TRBJ1-4	TRBD1	TGCGCCAGCAGCTCCGGACAGGGGGCCGGCGGTGAAAAACTGTTTTTT	CASSSGQGAGGEKLFF
once	TRBV29-1	TRBJ2-1	-	TGCAGCTTCGGGGTGAATGAGCAGTTCTTC	CSFGVNEQFF
-	TRBV14	TRBJ2-7	TRBD1	TGTGCCAGCAGCCAAGTGGGGGACAGAGGCGAGCAGTACTTC	CASSQVGDRGEQYF
-	TRBV28	TRBJ1-3	-	TGTGCCAGCAGCCCCGGCGGACAGAGCTCTGGAAACACCATATATTTT	CASSPGGQSSGNTIYF
-	TRBV3-1/TRBV3-2	TRBJ2-3	-	TGTGCCAGCAGCCTTAGGACAGCGCGCGGAGATACGCAGTATTTT	CASSLRTARGDTQYF
-	TRBV20-1	TRBJ2-7	-	TGCAGTGCTAGCCGCACCCACGAGCAGTACTTC	CSASRTHEQYF
-	TRBV5-1	TRBJ2-2	-	TGCGCCAGCAGCTTGCGAGCACAGGGTACCACCGGGGAGCTGTTTTTT	CASSLRAQGTTGELFF
few	TRBV28	TRBJ1-4	-	TGTGCCAGCAGGCGGGGGGGGAGATCTAATGAAAAACTGTTTTTT	CASRRGGRSNEKLFF